Listed below are T cell receptor beta chains from one sample, sequenced in a study of shared T cell receptors in the human thymus. TCRdb keeps only in-frame clones here, not all; method: immunoSEQ multiplex PCR. The data hold some 640,000 clones, with about 90% observed a single time. The same sample was also studied in work on human thymus T cells.

Specimen: thymocytes. All receptors derive from a boy under two years old with a congenital heart defect. Both conserved end residues are part of each CDR3. The D gene is left open where the match is weak. Clone size, where shown, is once, few, many, or a class for clones that have expanded.

d_call	v_call	clone_size	j_call	cdr3_aa	cdr3_nt
-	TRBV7-9	-	TRBJ1-5	CASSPEEGNQPQHF	TGTGCCAGCAGCCCAGAAGAGGGCAATCAGCCCCAGCATTTT
-	TRBV5-1	once	TRBJ2-5	CASSFRETQYF	TGCGCCAGCAGCTTTAGAGAGACCCAGTACTTC
-	TRBV29-1	once	TRBJ2-2	CSVRQGASRSTGELFF	TGCAGCGTTAGGCAAGGGGCTTCTCGTTCCACCGGGGAGCTGTTTTTT
TRBD1	TRBV6-1	few	TRBJ1-2	CASSRGPYGYTF	TGTGCCAGCAGTAGGGGGCCTTATGGCTACACCTTC
TRBD1	TRBV27	-	TRBJ2-7	CASSLPGTGSEQYF	TGTGCCAGCAGTTTGCCCGGGACAGGCAGCGAGCAGTACTTC
TRBD2	TRBV14	-	TRBJ2-3	CASSQGGLTSGRANTQYF	TGTGCCAGCAGCCAAGGGGGGCTGACTAGCGGGAGAGCAAATACGCAGTATTTT
-	TRBV5-6	-	TRBJ2-7	CASSLGAGETYEQYF	TGTGCCAGCAGCTTGGGGGCGGGTGAGACCTACGAGCAGTACTTC
TRBD1	TRBV5-1	-	TRBJ1-1	CASSGTGGEGTEAFF	TGCGCCAGCAGTGGGACAGGGGGCGAGGGCACTGAAGCTTTCTTT
-	TRBV30	-	TRBJ1-2	CAWSGQGHYGYTF	TGTGCCTGGAGTGGCCAGGGCCACTATGGCTACACCTTC
TRBD1	TRBV19	-	TRBJ1-5	CASSTYRDRGGGSNQPQHF	TGTGCCAGTAGTACATACCGGGACAGGGGTGGAGGAAGCAATCAGCCCCAGCATTTT
TRBD1	TRBV28	-	TRBJ1-1	CASSPIGGPEAFF	TGTGCCAGCAGTCCGATAGGGGGCCCTGAAGCTTTCTTT
TRBD1	TRBV4-1	-	TRBJ1-6	CASRLGGGQGLGSYNSPLHF	TGCGCCAGCAGACTAGGTGGGGGACAGGGGTTAGGCTCCTATAATTCCCCCCTCCACTTT
-	TRBV28	-	TRBJ2-7	CASSHPYRVPNYEQYF	TGTGCCAGCAGTCACCCCTACAGGGTCCCAAACTACGAGCAGTACTTC
-	TRBV7-2	-	TRBJ1-2	CASSLRTLPVPTNYGYTF	TGTGCCAGCAGCTTGAGGACACTACCCGTCCCCACCAACTATGGCTACACCTTC
-	TRBV6-1	once	TRBJ2-7	CASSGRLYEQYF	TGTGCCAGCAGCGGGAGACTTTACGAGCAGTACTTC
-	TRBV18	-	TRBJ1-1	CASSLPGDNTEAFF	TGTGCCAGCTCACTCCCGGGAGATAACACTGAAGCTTTCTTT
TRBD2	TRBV9	-	TRBJ2-7	CASSDIPLAGAPYEQYF	TGTGCCAGCAGCGATATACCCCTAGCGGGAGCTCCCTACGAGCAGTACTTC
-	TRBV2	-	TRBJ1-2	CASRDRANYGYTF	TGTGCCAGCAGGGACAGAGCTAACTATGGCTACACCTTC
TRBD1	TRBV7-9	-	TRBJ1-6	CASSLDKPGGASYNSPLHF	TGTGCCAGCAGCTTGGATAAACCAGGGGGCGCCTCCTATAATTCACCCCTCCACTTT
TRBD2	TRBV15	-	TRBJ2-3	CATSRGNRTTSGRLDTQYF	TGTGCCACCAGCAGAGGAAATCGAACGACTAGCGGGAGACTGGATACGCAGTATTTT
TRBD1	TRBV4-2	-	TRBJ1-5	CASSQVFSIGDSNQPQHF	TGTGCCAGCAGCCAAGTTTTCTCGATTGGGGACAGTAATCAGCCCCAGCATTTT
-	TRBV6-1	once	TRBJ1-3	CASSESGGEGSGNTIYF	TGTGCCAGCAGTGAATCCGGCGGCGAGGGATCTGGAAACACCATATATTTT
-	TRBV6-5	-	TRBJ2-5	CASRADLLTKETQYF	TGTGCCAGCCGTGCCGACCTTCTGACAAAAGAGACCCAGTACTTC
TRBD2	TRBV7-9	-	TRBJ2-3	CASSQVSGGPTDTQYF	TGTGCCAGCAGCCAGGTGAGCGGGGGGCCCACAGATACGCAGTATTTT
-	TRBV6-4	few	TRBJ1-5	CASTGATGVDTPKNQPQHF	TGTGCCAGCACCGGAGCTACCGGGGTAGACACACCGAAAAATCAGCCCCAGCATTTT
-	TRBV4-1	-	TRBJ1-6	CASSQDYRVKNSALHF	TGCGCCAGCAGCCAGGATTACAGGGTTAAAAATTCGGCCCTCCACTTT
-	TRBV5-6	-	TRBJ2-7	CASSLQWVAVNEQYF	TGTGCCAGCAGCTTGCAATGGGTAGCGGTAAACGAGCAGTACTTC
TRBD1	TRBV28	-	TRBJ1-2	CASSPPGTGGGGYTF	TGTGCCAGCAGCCCTCCAGGGACAGGGGGCGGTGGCTACACCTTC
TRBD2	TRBV29-1	-	TRBJ2-1	CSVGSGTSGRDYNEQFF	TGCAGCGTTGGCTCCGGGACTAGCGGGAGAGATTACAATGAGCAGTTCTTC
TRBD1	TRBV19	-	TRBJ1-5	CASSSRDRERQPQHF	TGTGCCAGTAGTTCTCGGGACAGGGAGCGACAGCCCCAGCATTTT
-	TRBV6-6	-	TRBJ2-7	CASSLPGGSYEQYF	TGTGCCAGCAGTCTTCCCGGGGGCTCCTACGAGCAGTACTTC
TRBD2	TRBV27	-	TRBJ2-5	CASSTGLAGGPVLETQYF	TGTGCCAGCAGTACTGGACTAGCGGGGGGGCCTGTCTTGGAGACCCAGTACTTC
-	TRBV14	-	TRBJ1-3	CASSRNSGGAGNTIYF	TGTGCCAGCAGCCGGAACTCTGGAGGAGCTGGAAACACCATATATTTT
-	TRBV21-1	few	TRBJ1-1	CASSNFRALNTEAFF	TGTGCCAGCAGCAATTTCAGGGCCTTGAACACTGAAGCTTTCTTT
TRBD1	TRBV7-8	-	TRBJ2-3	CASSLARQGAILTDTQYF	TGTGCCAGCAGCTTAGCTAGACAGGGGGCCATCCTCACAGATACGCAGTATTTT
-	TRBV7-2	-	TRBJ1-3	CASSFRTGSGNTIYF	TGTGCCAGCAGTTTTAGGACGGGATCTGGAAACACCATATATTTT
-	TRBV20-1	-	TRBJ1-1	CSARTGVEAFF	TGCAGTGCTAGGACAGGCGTGGAAGCTTTCTTT
TRBD2	TRBV9	-	TRBJ2-3	CASSVAVAGALTTDTQYF	TGTGCCAGCAGCGTAGCGGTAGCGGGAGCTTTGACTACAGATACGCAGTATTTT
-	TRBV25-1	-	TRBJ2-2	CASSEWLATGELFF	TGTGCCAGCAGTGAATGGCTAGCGACCGGGGAGCTGTTTTTT
TRBD2	TRBV5-5	once	TRBJ2-7	CASSFYRLAGEQSYEQYF	TGTGCCAGCAGCTTCTATCGCCTAGCGGGTGAACAGTCCTACGAGCAGTACTTC
TRBD1	TRBV28	-	TRBJ1-5	CASTGQGNAQPQHF	TGTGCCAGCACGGGACAGGGGAATGCTCAGCCCCAGCATTTT
TRBD1	TRBV5-6	-	TRBJ1-6	CASSFFPGQVAGGGSPLHF	TGTGCCAGCAGCTTCTTCCCGGGACAGGTAGCCGGTGGTGGTTCACCCCTCCACTTT